This T cell receptor beta chain appears in the sequencing data of a study of blood T cells in healthy people across ages. A second PCR of roughly 7 to 11 cycles used a sample-barcoded 5' primer and a J-beta primer mix. Individual samples furnished no less than 2.5 million CDR3-containing paired-end reads apiece. TCRdb called the 5' RACE reads again in MiXCR, with one record for every CDR3 protein. The sample has about 730,000 distinct CDR3 sequences, more than 40% seen once. Trimming took 9 bases from V and 5 from J; bases not matched to a gene: 13. Germline lookup yields CDR1 SNHLY and CDR2 FYNNEI. The CDR3 spans 14 residues. This clonotype has at least ten counts.

This TCR was recovered from a woman aged 55-70 years in good health. The sample consisted of blood. The chain joins TRBV2 to TRBJ2-7, with 7 bases lining up with TRBD2. CDR3 in amino acids: CASSLRENRNEQYF. CDR3 coding DNA: TGTGCCAGTAGTCTGCGGGAGAATCGCAACGAGCAGTACTTC.